Listed below are T cell receptor beta chains from one sample, sequenced in a study of blood T cell repertoires in COVID-19. Clones were read by immunoSEQ multiplex PCR, and TCRdb kept only the in-frame ones, dropping some. The table records about 270,000 clones, under 90% of them present only once. Sequenced input: peripheral blood. Source of these receptors: a young woman with acute or convalescent COVID-19. CDR3s leave out the opening cysteine and the closing phenylalanine or tryptophan.

>TRBV21-1|TRBJ2-5
ASSKARGSETQY
>TRBV6-6|TRBJ1-5
ASSYAPGGGNQPQH
>TRBV19|TRBJ2-7
ASSTGGFYEQY
>TRBV19|TRBJ2-7
ASSIRGYEQY
>TRBV14|TRBJ1-2
ASSQGTGRLVYGYT
>TRBV30|TRBJ2-1
AWRGVARGNEQF
>TRBV7-2|TRBJ2-1
ASSSGLGREGLDEQF
>TRBV12-3/TRBV12-4|TRBJ1-1
ASSSRGTEAF
>TRBV19|TRBJ1-1
ASNGGLGEGTEAF
>TRBV12-3/TRBV12-4|TRBJ2-3
ASSLEWSDTQY
>TRBV5-1|TRBJ2-5
ASSLAGVEETQY
>TRBV2|TRBJ1-5
ASSDRGAINQPQH
>TRBV30|TRBJ2-1
AWSVGYNEQF
>TRBV27|TRBJ1-6
ASSLGHRGNSPLH
>TRBV4-1|TRBJ2-7
ASSQDMGQGTYEQY
>TRBV28|TRBJ1-5
ASSSIDQPQH
>TRBV11-2|TRBJ1-1
ASSSSDRNTEAF
>TRBV18|TRBJ2-7
ASSPRGGDEQY
>TRBV29-1|TRBJ2-7
SAGLAGVGVEQY
>TRBV7-2|TRBJ2-7
ASSFGFGRPAYEQY
>TRBV19|TRBJ1-1
ATGGQGVNTEAF
>TRBV3-1/TRBV3-2|TRBJ2-7
ASSPPGLSYLREQY
>TRBV5-6|TRBJ2-7
ASSLEAGVGFYEQY
>TRBV2|TRBJ2-7
ASSDPRTGNSYEQY
>TRBV6-5|TRBJ2-5
ASSYAMTRETQY
>TRBV11-1|TRBJ2-7
ASSRDSRSYEQY
>TRBV2|TRBJ2-7
ATLGGNNYEQY
>TRBV10-2|TRBJ2-2
ASSESKLAGRDTGELF
>TRBV5-1|TRBJ2-7
ASSWSAGGPGEQY
>TRBV30|TRBJ2-7
AWSTGTGGYEQY
>TRBV7-8|TRBJ2-1
ASSLPPVWREGRNEQF
>TRBV10-2|TRBJ2-1
ASGTSGRGEQF
>TRBV10-3|TRBJ1-5
AISESETGLQPQH
>TRBV5-1|TRBJ2-7
ASSLGTGAISYEQY